These 22 T cell receptor beta chains came from one sample sequenced in a study of T cells in Graves' hyperthyroidism and ophthalmopathy. Amplified TCR beta CDR3 regions came from RNA transcripts. The HTBI primer set was used in a first-round RT-PCR of the TCR CDR3. TCRdb re-derived calls from the multiplex PCR reads in MiXCR, one entry per CDR3 protein. The sample records 300,000 or so distinct CDR3 sequences, 20% to 25% being singletons. What was sequenced was blood. The receptor source for this set is a woman aged 50 to 60 with Graves' hyperthyroidism.

This sequence joins TRBV19 and TRBJ1-1; D remains ambiguous. Trimming removed 7 bases from V and 5 bases from J, with 8 bases in between. The germline V gene encodes CDR1 LNHDA and CDR2 SQIVND (reference sequence). This CDR3 is built from 11 residues. CDR3 loop: CASNIGTEAFF. The CDR3, as DNA: TGTGCCAGTAACATTGGAACTGAAGCTTTCTTT. Full variable domain (missing parts from reference TRBV19 and TRBJ1-1): DGGITQSPKYLFRKEGQNVTLSCEQNLNHDAMYWYRQDPGQGLRLIYYSQIVNDFQKGDIAEGYSVSREKKESFPLTVTSAQKNPTAFYLCASNIGTEAFFGQGTRLTVV.

This clonotype was found many times. The chain is built from TRBV7-2 and TRBJ2-7; D might be TRBD1 or TRBD2, each matching 5 bases. V gave up 2 bases and J gave up 2 bases, with 13 bases separating them. The length of the CDR3 is 15 residues. CDR1 is SGHTA and CDR2 is FQGNSA in the germline V gene. The CDR3 bases are TGTGCCAGCAGCTTATCCTCGGGACGGACCTACGAGCAGTACTTC. It translates to CASSLSSGRTYEQYF.

This clonotype was counted ten times or more. The chain links TRBV2 to TRBJ1-1; 7 bases agree with TRBD1. This CDR3 comprises 12 residues. Per germline, CDR1 SNHLY and CDR2 FYNNEI. Trimming at V came to 9 bases and at J to 0 bases, leaving 1 base not matched to a gene. CDR3 protein: CARQGLNTEAFF. The CDR3 DNA is TGTGCCAGACAGGGGCTGAACACTGAAGCTTTCTTT. The variable domain in full, with the rest retrieved from reference TRBV2 and TRBJ1-1, is EPEVTQTPSHQVTQMGQEVILRCVPISNHLYFYWYRQILGQKVEFLVSFYNNEISEKSEIFDDQFSVERPDGSNFTLKIRSTKLEDSAMYFCARQGLNTEAFFGQGTRLTVV.

The count of this clonotype is one. The chain joins TRBV28 to TRBJ2-7; 12 bases are a match to TRBD2. Germline-derived CDR1 and CDR2 are MDHEN and SYDVKM. After removal of 5 bases from V and 1 base from J, the junction contained 0 bases not matched to a gene. The CDR3 is 14 residues long. CDR3: CASSGLAGSYEQYF. CDR3 DNA: TGTGCCAGCAGTGGACTAGCGGGGTCCTACGAGCAGTACTTC.

V gene TRBV27 combines with J gene TRBJ2-3, with 12 bases lining up with TRBD2. This CDR3 contains 14 residues. The germline V gene has CDR1 MNHEY and CDR2 SMNVEV (reference sequence). The V segment lost 5 bases and the J segment 8 bases; nucleotides outside the gene matches: 5. The CDR3 DNA follows: TGTGCCAGCAGTGTACTAGCGGGGGGTCTTACGCAGTATTTT. Residues: CASSVLAGGLTQYF.

This clonotype was recorded at least ten times. The rearrangement joins TRBV20-1 to TRBJ2-5; 7 bases line up with TRBD2. The CDR3 length is 13 residues. Per the germline V gene, CDR1 is DFQATT and CDR2 is SNEGSKA (reference sequence). The ends lost 6 bases at V and 1 base at J; junction bases unmatched: 5. The CDR3 is CSASSGIQETQYF. The CDR3 DNA reads TGCAGTGCCTCAAGCGGGATCCAAGAGACCCAGTACTTC.

This clonotype was seen repeatedly, ten times or more. This sequence joins TRBV28 and TRBJ2-5; the D is unclear. The CDR3 covers 13 residues. Germline V CDR1 and CDR2: MDHEN, SYDVKM. V was clipped by 3 bases and J by 0 bases, with 5 bases between them. The CDR3 DNA is TGTGCCAGCAGTTTCGTTTACCAAGAGACCCAGTACTTC. This gives the protein CASSFVYQETQYF. Using reference TRBV28 and TRBJ2-5 for the parts outside the CDR3, the full variable domain is DVKVTQSSRYLVKRTGEKVFLECVQDMDHENMFWYRQDPGLGLRLIYFSYDVKMKEKGDIPEGYSVSREKKERFSLILESASTNQTSMYLCASSFVYQETQYFGPGTRLLVL.

The chain uses TRBV6-4 and TRBJ1-1, with 10 bases aligning to TRBD1. The CDR3 is made up of 17 amino acids. Germline trimming cut 2 bases from V and 2 bases from J; bases unmatched to any gene: 8. Per the germline V gene, CDR1 is MRHNA and CDR2 is SNTAGT. Here the CDR3 reads CASSDGGQGKFNTEAFF. The CDR3 region has the DNA TGTGCCAGCAGTGACGGGGGACAGGGGAAATTTAACACTGAAGCTTTCTTT.

The table lists this clonotype with many counts. The chain joins TRBV11-3 to TRBJ1-1; no clear D. Germline values: CDR1 SGHNT, CDR2 YENEEA. The CDR3 has 15 residues. V was cut by 0 bases and J by 7 bases, with 15 bases left in between. Here the CDR3 DNA reads TGTGCCAGCAGCTTAGAGGCGGGATCTGGGAGTGAAGCTTTCTTT. Amino acid sequence: CASSLEAGSGSEAFF. Drawing the rest from reference TRBV11-3 and TRBJ1-1, the complete variable domain is EAGVVQSPRYKIIEKKQPVAFWCNPISGHNTLYWYLQNLGQGPELLIRYENEEAVDDSQLPKDRFSAERLKGVDSTLKIQPAELGDSAVYLCASSLEAGSGSEAFFGQGTRLTVV.

The rearrangement uses TRBV12-3 or TRBV12-4 and TRBJ1-5, with D possibly matching TRBD1 (5 bases). The CDR3 is 15 amino acids. Between the trimmed V and J ends, which lost 6 bases and 10 bases, there was a span of 22 bases. CDR3 bases: TGTGCCAGCAGGGGGGGGGGGAGTGGGAGAGGACCCCAGCATTTT. Translated: CASRGGGSGRGPQHF.

The rearrangement joins TRBV6-1 to TRBJ2-4, with a weak D call TRBD2 (5 bases). The CDR3 totals 16 residues. The germline V gene has CDR1 MNHNS and CDR2 SASEGT. With 8 bases removed from V and 0 bases from J, the gap between germline ends came to 17 bases. The CDR3 reads CASGPGSVGAKNIQYF. The CDR3 region has the DNA TGTGCCAGCGGTCCGGGATCAGTAGGAGCCAAAAACATTCAGTACTTC.

Many counts were recorded for this clonotype. This rearrangement joins TRBV6-1 to TRBJ1-5; a weak D match, TRBD1 (6 bases). CDR1 is MNHNS and CDR2 is SASEGT in the germline V gene. This CDR3 comprises 18 residues. V was trimmed by 3 bases and J by 0 bases, leaving 18 bases between them. The CDR3 sequence is CASSEGHALVDSNQPQHF. As DNA, the CDR3 is TGTGCCAGCAGTGAGGGACACGCGCTAGTGGATAGCAATCAGCCCCAGCATTTT.

In DNA form, the CDR3 reads TGTGCCAGCCTAATGCGCGGACAGGGACTCACCGGGGAGCTGTTTTTT. Protein product: CASLMRGQGLTGELFF. The V call is TRBV19, the J call TRBJ2-2; 8 bases map to TRBD1. This CDR3 is built from 16 residues. After removal of 9 bases from V and 4 bases from J, the junction contained 13 bases not matched to a gene. Germline lookup yields CDR1 LNHDA and CDR2 SQIVND (reference sequence).

The chain joins TRBV19 to TRBJ1-1; no firm D call. V lost 5 bases and J 0 bases, leaving 13 bases between the germline ends. Germline CDR1 LNHDA, CDR2 SQIVND (reference sequence). The CDR3 is 15 amino acids. Here the CDR3 DNA reads TGTGCCAGTAGTGCTTACAGCCTACTGAACACTGAAGCTTTCTTT. Its translation is CASSAYSLLNTEAFF.

V is TRBV6-1 and J is TRBJ2-3; D gene unclear. Germline CDR1 is MNHNS and CDR2 is SASEGT. The CDR3 spans 15 residues. Trimming cost V 2 bases and J 3 bases, with 12 bases left between them. For the CDR3, the DNA is TGTGCCAGCAGTGAAACGGGCTTCCGAACAGATACGCAGTATTTT. Translated: CASSETGFRTDTQYF.

As for this clonotype: One end of the junction is discordant with germline, which a read error may explain. The gene calls are TRBV18 and TRBJ1-3; D ambiguous. The CDR3 sequence is 15 residues long. Germline V gives CDR1 KGHSH, CDR2 LQKENI. In nucleotides, the CDR3 is TGTGCCAGCTCACCTCCCTCCCGATCTGGAAACACCATGTATTTT. Amino acid sequence: CASSPPSRSGNTMYF.

This clonotype was seen at least ten times. The J gene is TRBJ1-1, the V gene TRBV6-1; 11 bases are a match to TRBD1. The CDR3 covers 17 residues. V was clipped by 4 bases and J by 0 bases; unmatched bases: 7. The germline V gene has CDR1 MNHNS and CDR2 SASEGT. In nucleotides, the CDR3 is TGTGCCAGCAGTGTACCGGGACAGGGGGTTTTGAACACTGAAGCTTTCTTT. It is translated as CASSVPGQGVLNTEAFF.

J is TRBJ2-1 and V is TRBV20-1; D uncertain. V gave up 6 bases and J gave up 0 bases, with 9 bases separating them. The CDR3 length is 13 residues. Per the germline V gene, CDR1 is DFQATT and CDR2 is SNEGSKA (reference sequence). This CDR3 is CSAPRNSYNEQFF. CDR3 DNA: TGCAGTGCGCCCCGGAACTCCTACAATGAGCAGTTCTTC.

This clonotype occurred many times. The chain combines TRBV5-8 with TRBJ2-7; D is undetermined. V lost 2 bases to trimming and J lost 4 bases, with 13 bases between them. Germline loops: CDR1 SGHTS, CDR2 YDEGEE. CDR3 size: 14 residues. CDR3 loop: CASSFGLRGYEQYF. The DNA of the CDR3 is TGTGCCAGCAGCTTCGGCCTCCGTGGATACGAGCAGTACTTC.

This clonotype was picked up many times. CDR3 sequence: CASSPGQGANTEAFF. CDR3 DNA: TGTGCCAGCAGCCCCGGACAGGGGGCGAACACTGAAGCTTTCTTT. V is TRBV5-6 and J is TRBJ1-1, with TRBD1 matching 11 bases. CDR1 SGHDT and CDR2 YYEEEE come from the germline V gene. V lost 4 bases and J lost 1; bases outside the gene matches: 3. This CDR3 is built from 15 residues.

The chain combines TRBV19 with TRBJ2-7; D remains unclear. Germline V gives CDR1 LNHDA, CDR2 SQIVND (reference sequence). Trimming took off 4 bases at V and 2 bases at J, with 21 bases between the two ends. The CDR3 has 17 amino acids. CDR3 amino acids: CASSNTPGGRKAYEQYF. CDR3 bases: TGTGCCAGTAGTAATACCCCGGGTGGGCGGAAGGCCTACGAGCAGTACTTC.

The chain carries TRBV10-2 and TRBJ1-3; D not certain. The germline V gene encodes CDR1 WSHSY and CDR2 SAAADI. Trimming pared 4 bases from V and 0 bases from J, leaving 16 bases between. This CDR3 is 17 amino acids long. The CDR3 DNA is TGCGCCAGCAGTGTATCTTTTCCTGGTAGCTCTGGAAACACCATATATTTT. Translation: CASSVSFPGSSGNTIYF.